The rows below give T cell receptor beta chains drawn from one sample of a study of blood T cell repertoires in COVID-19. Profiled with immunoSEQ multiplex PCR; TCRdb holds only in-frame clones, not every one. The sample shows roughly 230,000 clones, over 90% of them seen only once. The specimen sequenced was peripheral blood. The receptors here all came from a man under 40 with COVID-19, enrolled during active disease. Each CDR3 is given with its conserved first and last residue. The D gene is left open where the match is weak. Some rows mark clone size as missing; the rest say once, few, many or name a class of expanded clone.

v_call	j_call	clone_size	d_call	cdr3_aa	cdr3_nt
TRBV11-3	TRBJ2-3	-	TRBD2	CASSPGRTSGGPTDTQYF	TGTGCCAGCAGCCCAGGGCGGACTAGCGGGGGGCCCACAGATACGCAGTATTTT
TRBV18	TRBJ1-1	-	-	CASSPRGSPNTEAFF	TGTGCCAGCTCACCACGGGGCAGCCCGAACACTGAAGCTTTCTTT
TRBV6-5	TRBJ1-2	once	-	CASSYSRVNYGYTF	TGTGCCAGCAGTTACTCGAGAGTTAACTATGGCTACACCTTC
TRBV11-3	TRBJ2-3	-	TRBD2	CASSFGLAGGTDTQYF	TGTGCCAGCAGCTTTGGTCTAGCGGGGGGAACAGATACGCAGTATTTT
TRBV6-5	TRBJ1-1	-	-	CASSTGDLGLTEAFF	TGTGCCAGCAGTACAGGAGACCTGGGGCTCACTGAAGCTTTCTTT
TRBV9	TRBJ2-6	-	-	CASSAIMSSGANVLTF	TGTGCCAGCAGCGCAATCATGAGCTCTGGGGCCAACGTCCTGACTTTC
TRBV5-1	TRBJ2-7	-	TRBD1	CASSPGQGESFHEQYF	TGCGCCAGCAGCCCCGGACAGGGTGAATCCTTCCACGAGCAGTACTTC
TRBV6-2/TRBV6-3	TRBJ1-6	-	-	CASSYSRSTLHF	TGTGCCAGCAGTTACAGCCGTAGTACCCTCCACTTT
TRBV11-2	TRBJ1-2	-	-	CASSKEPQGNYGYTF	TGTGCCAGCAGCAAGGAACCACAGGGTAACTATGGCTACACCTTC
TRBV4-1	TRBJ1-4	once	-	CASSQDLAGPSSLFF	TGCGCCAGCAGCCAAGATCTAGCGGGCCCCTCATCACTGTTTTTT
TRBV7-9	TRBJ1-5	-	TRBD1	CASSFGGGLSNQPQHF	TGTGCCAGCAGCTTCGGAGGGGGCTTAAGCAATCAGCCCCAGCATTTT
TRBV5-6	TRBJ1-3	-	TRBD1	CASSFFRPRDSKNTIYF	TGTGCCAGCAGCTTTTTCCGGCCCCGGGACAGCAAAAACACCATATATTTT
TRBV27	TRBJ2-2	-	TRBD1	CASSFSDRGLRRELFF	TGTGCCAGCAGTTTCTCGGACAGGGGGTTACGCCGGGAGCTGTTTTTT
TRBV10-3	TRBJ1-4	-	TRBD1	CAIRADREGEKLFF	TGTGCCATCAGGGCGGACAGGGAAGGGGAAAAACTGTTTTTT
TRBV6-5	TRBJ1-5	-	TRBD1	CASSRDRTNQPQHF	TGTGCCAGCAGTCGGGACAGAACCAATCAGCCCCAGCATTTT
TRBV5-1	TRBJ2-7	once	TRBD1	CASSPGQGFSYEQYF	TGCGCCAGCAGCCCGGGACAGGGGTTCTCCTACGAGCAGTACTTC
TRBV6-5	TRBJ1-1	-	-	CASKIGGGGTEAFF	TGTGCCAGCAAGATCGGAGGCGGGGGGACTGAAGCTTTCTTT
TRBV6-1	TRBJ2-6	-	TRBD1	CASSASGTGRGANVLTF	TGTGCCAGCAGTGCTTCCGGGACAGGGAGGGGGGCCAACGTCCTGACTTTC
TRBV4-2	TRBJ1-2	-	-	CASSQAGEPYGYTF	TGTGCCAGCAGCCAGGCAGGGGAACCCTATGGCTACACCTTC
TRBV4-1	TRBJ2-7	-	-	CASSHPLADRSYEQYF	TGCGCCAGCAGCCACCCTTTAGCCGACAGATCCTACGAGCAGTACTTC
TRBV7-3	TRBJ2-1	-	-	CASSWGLQASNEQFF	TGTGCCAGCAGCTGGGGGCTGCAGGCCTCCAATGAGCAGTTCTTC
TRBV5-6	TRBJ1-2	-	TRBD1	CASSQGVEYGYTF	TGTGCCAGCAGCCAGGGGGTAGAGTATGGCTACACCTTC
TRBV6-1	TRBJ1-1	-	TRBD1	CASSDQGAEAFF	TGTGCCAGCAGTGATCAGGGGGCTGAAGCTTTCTTT
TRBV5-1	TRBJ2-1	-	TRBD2	CASSLLAGGYNEQFF	TGCGCCAGCAGCCTACTAGCGGGGGGATACAATGAGCAGTTCTTC
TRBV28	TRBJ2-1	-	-	CASSLGHRSYNEQFF	TGTGCCAGCAGTTTGGGGCACCGCTCCTACAATGAGCAGTTCTTC
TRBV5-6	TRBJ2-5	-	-	CASSQGGGETQYF	TGTGCCAGCAGCCAGGGAGGGGGGGAGACCCAGTACTTC
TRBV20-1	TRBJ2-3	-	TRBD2	CSASSGGGDTDTQYF	TGCAGTGCTAGTTCCGGCGGGGGTGACACAGATACGCAGTATTTT
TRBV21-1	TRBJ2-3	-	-	CASGWGSTCTDTQYF	TGTGCCAGCGGGTGGGGCAGTACATGCACAGATACGCAGTATTTT
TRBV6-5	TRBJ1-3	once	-	CASMSISGNTIYF	TGTGCCAGCATGAGTATCTCTGGAAACACCATATATTTT
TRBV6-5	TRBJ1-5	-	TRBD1	CASSQTGGFDQPQHF	TGTGCCAGCAGTCAGACAGGGGGCTTCGATCAGCCCCAGCATTTT
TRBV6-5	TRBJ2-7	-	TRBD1	CASRVTGGQEYEQYF	TGTGCCAGCAGGGTTACAGGGGGCCAAGAATACGAGCAGTACTTC
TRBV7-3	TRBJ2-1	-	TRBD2	CASSPYSGTSLAAPVSVQFF	TGTGCCAGCAGCCCATACTCCGGGACTAGCCTCGCGGCCCCGGTTTCGGTCCAGTTCTTC
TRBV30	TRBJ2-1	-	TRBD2	CAWSVLAGDNEQFF	TGTGCCTGGAGTGTACTAGCGGGGGACAATGAGCAGTTCTTC
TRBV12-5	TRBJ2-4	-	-	CASGLGERNIQYF	TGTGCTAGTGGTTTAGGGGAACGGAACATTCAGTACTTC
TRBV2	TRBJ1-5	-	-	CASSEDRVIHQPQHF	TGTGCCAGCAGTGAAGACAGGGTAATACATCAGCCCCAGCATTTT
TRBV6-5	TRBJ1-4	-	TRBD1	CASSYLTGEGEKLFF	TGTGCCAGCAGTTACCTGACAGGGGAAGGCGAAAAACTGTTTTTT
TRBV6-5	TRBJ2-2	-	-	CASSYSSRGAGELFF	TGTGCCAGCAGTTACTCGTCCAGGGGGGCCGGGGAGCTGTTTTTT
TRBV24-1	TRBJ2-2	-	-	CATSVTGDNTGELFF	TGTGCCACCAGTGTGACAGGTGATAACACCGGGGAGCTGTTTTTT
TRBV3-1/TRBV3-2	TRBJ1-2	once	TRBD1	CASSQAQGKEGGYTF	TGTGCCAGCAGCCAAGCACAGGGGAAGGAAGGTGGCTACACCTTC
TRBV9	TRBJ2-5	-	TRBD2	CASSVGAGGAETQYF	TGTGCCAGCAGCGTAGGTGCGGGGGGGGCAGAGACCCAGTACTTC
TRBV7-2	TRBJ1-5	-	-	CASSLLAGKGQPQHF	TGTGCCAGCAGCCTACTGGCAGGGAAGGGTCAGCCCCAGCATTTT
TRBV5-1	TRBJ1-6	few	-	CASSLHRTYNSPLHF	TGCGCCAGCAGCTTGCACAGGACCTATAATTCACCCCTCCACTTT
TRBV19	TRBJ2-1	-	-	CASSPRQVGNEQFF	TGTGCCAGTAGTCCGCGACAGGTTGGCAATGAGCAGTTCTTC
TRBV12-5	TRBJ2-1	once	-	CASGRGTHNEQFF	TGTGCTAGTGGACGGGGGACCCACAATGAGCAGTTCTTC
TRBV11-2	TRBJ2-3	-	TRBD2	CASSLDTSGATDTQYF	TGTGCCAGCAGCTTAGATACAAGCGGGGCCACAGATACGCAGTATTTT
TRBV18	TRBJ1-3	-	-	CASSPRTVEGNTIYF	TGTGCCAGCTCACCACGGACAGTCGAAGGAAACACCATATATTTT
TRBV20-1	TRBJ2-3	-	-	CSARKESQYF	TGCAGTGCTAGGAAGGAGTCGCAGTATTTT
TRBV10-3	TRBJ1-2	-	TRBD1	CATGTGSYGYTF	TGTGCCACCGGGACAGGGAGTTATGGCTACACCTTC
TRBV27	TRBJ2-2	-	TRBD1	CASKSGQEITGELFF	TGTGCCAGCAAGTCGGGACAGGAAATCACCGGGGAGCTGTTTTTT
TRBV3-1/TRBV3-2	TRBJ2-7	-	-	CASSQQGRYEQYF	TGTGCCAGCAGCCAACAGGGGAGATACGAGCAGTACTTC
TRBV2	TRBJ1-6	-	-	CASSVRRGNSPLHF	TGTGCCAGCAGCGTTCGGAGAGGGAATTCACCCCTCCACTTT
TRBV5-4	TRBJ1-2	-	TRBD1	CANTRDRGPGYTF	TGTGCCAACACCCGGGACAGGGGGCCTGGCTACACCTTC
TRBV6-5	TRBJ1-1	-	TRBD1	CASSYGTGGLHTEAFF	TGTGCCAGCAGTTACGGCACAGGGGGCTTGCACACTGAAGCTTTCTTT
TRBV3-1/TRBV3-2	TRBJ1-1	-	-	CASTQRGLNTEAFF	TGTGCCAGCACCCAAAGGGGTCTGAACACTGAAGCTTTCTTT
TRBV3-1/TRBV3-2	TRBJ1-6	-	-	CASSPWAGGRKNSPLHF	TGTGCCAGCAGCCCTTGGGCGGGGGGGCGGAAGAATTCACCCCTCCACTTT